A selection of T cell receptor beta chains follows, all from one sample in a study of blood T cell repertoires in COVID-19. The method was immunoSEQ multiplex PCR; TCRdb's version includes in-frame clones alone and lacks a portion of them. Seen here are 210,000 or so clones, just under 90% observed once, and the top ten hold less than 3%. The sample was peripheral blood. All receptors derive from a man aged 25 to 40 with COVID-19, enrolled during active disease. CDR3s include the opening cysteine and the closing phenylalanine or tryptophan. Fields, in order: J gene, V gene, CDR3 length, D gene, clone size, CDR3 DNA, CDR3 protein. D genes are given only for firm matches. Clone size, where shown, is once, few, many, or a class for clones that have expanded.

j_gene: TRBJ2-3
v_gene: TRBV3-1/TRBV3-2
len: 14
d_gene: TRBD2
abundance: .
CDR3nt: TGTGCCAGCAGCCTACAGCGACTAGCGGATACGCAGTATTTT
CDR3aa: CASSLQRLADTQYF

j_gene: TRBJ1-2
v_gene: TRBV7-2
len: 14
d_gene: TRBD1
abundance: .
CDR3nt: TGTGCCAGCAGCGGAAAACAGGGGAACTATGGCTACACCTTC
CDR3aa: CASSGKQGNYGYTF

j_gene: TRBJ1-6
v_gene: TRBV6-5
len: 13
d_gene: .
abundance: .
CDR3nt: TGTGCCAGCAGTTTCAGTTATAATTCACCCCTCCACTTT
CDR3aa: CASSFSYNSPLHF

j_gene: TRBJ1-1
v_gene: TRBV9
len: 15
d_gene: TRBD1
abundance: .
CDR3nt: TGTGCCAGCAATAGGGGGCAGGGTTGGAACACTGAAGCTTTCTTT
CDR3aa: CASNRGQGWNTEAFF

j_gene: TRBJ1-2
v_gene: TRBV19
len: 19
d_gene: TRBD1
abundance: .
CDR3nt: TGTGCCAGTAGTATGCCCGCGAAAATAACAGGGGTCGGCGACTATGGCTACACCTTC
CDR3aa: CASSMPAKITGVGDYGYTF

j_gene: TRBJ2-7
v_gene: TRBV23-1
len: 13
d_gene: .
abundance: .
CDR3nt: TGCGCCAGCAGTCATATCCGGTTCGACGAGCAGTACTTC
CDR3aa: CASSHIRFDEQYF

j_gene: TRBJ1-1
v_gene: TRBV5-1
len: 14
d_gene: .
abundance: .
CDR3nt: TGCGCCAGCAGCTTTGAGGGATTGAACACTGAAGCTTTCTTT
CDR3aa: CASSFEGLNTEAFF

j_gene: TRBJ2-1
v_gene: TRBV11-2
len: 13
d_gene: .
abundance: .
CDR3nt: TGTGCCAGCAGCTTACTAGGTGACAATGAGCAGTTCTTC
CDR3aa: CASSLLGDNEQFF

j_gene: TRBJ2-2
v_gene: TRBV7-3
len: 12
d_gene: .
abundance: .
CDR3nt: TGTGCCAGCAGCTCAAACACCGGGGAGCTGTTTTTT
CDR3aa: CASSSNTGELFF

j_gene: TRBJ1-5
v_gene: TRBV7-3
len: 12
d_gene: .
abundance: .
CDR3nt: TGTGCCAGCAGCTCCCCCCCCGGGCCCCAGCATTTT
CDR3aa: CASSSPPGPQHF

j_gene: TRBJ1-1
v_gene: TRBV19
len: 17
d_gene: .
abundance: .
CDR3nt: TGTGCCAGTAGCCCCCTTTCCGGGCGGGGCCGACCCACTGAAGCTTTCTTT
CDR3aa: CASSPLSGRGRPTEAFF

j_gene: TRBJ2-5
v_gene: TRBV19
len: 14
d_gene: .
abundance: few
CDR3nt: TGTGCCAGTAGTATCCCCGGGTTGCAAGAGACCCAGTACTTC
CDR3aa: CASSIPGLQETQYF

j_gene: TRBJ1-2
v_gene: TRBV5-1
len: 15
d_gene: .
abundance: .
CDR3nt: TGCGCCAGCAGCCCCGACCGGAGGGGAAACTATGGCTACACCTTC
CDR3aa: CASSPDRRGNYGYTF

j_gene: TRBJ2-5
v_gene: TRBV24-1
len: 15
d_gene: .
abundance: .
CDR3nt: TGTGCCACCAGTGATTCGGGGAAGGCGAAAGAGACCCAGTACTTC
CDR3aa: CATSDSGKAKETQYF

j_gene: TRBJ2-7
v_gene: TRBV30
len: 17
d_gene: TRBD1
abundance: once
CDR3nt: TGTGCCTGGAGTCCGTGGCAGGGGGCTTGGAGCTCCTACGAGCAGTACTTC
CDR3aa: CAWSPWQGAWSSYEQYF

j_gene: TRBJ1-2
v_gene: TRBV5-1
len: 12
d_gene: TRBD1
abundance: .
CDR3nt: TGCGCCAGCAGCGCGGACAGGGTTGGCTACACCTTC
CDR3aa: CASSADRVGYTF

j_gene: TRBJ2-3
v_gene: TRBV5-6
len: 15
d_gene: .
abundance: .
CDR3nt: TGTGCCAGCAGCTTGGGGCAGGGGAGGGCAGATACGCAGTATTTT
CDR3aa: CASSLGQGRADTQYF

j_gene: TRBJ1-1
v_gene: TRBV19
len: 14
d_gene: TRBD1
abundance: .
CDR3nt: TGTGCCAGTAGTGAGGGACAGTTCAACACTGAAGCTTTCTTT
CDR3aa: CASSEGQFNTEAFF

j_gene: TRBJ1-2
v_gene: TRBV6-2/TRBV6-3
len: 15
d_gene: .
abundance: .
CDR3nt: TGTGCCAGCAGCCACTACGCCTCCAGGGCCTATGGCTACACCTTC
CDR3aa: CASSHYASRAYGYTF

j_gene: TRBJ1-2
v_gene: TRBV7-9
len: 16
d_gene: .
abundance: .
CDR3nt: TGTGCCAGCAGCTTATACCCACAGGATGGAGACTATGGCTACACCTTC
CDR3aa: CASSLYPQDGDYGYTF

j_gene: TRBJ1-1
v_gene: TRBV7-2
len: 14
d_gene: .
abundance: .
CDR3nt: TGTGCCAGCAGCTTAAACAGGGTTGGGACTGAAGCTTTCTTT
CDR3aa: CASSLNRVGTEAFF

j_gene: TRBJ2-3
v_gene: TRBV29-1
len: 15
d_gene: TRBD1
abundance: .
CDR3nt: TGCAGCGTTGAAGGGGACAGGGAAGTGACAGATACGCAGTATTTT
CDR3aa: CSVEGDREVTDTQYF

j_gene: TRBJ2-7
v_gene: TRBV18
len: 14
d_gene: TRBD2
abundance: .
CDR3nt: TGTGCCAGCTCCCGGGGGGGTATATCCTACGAGCAGTACTTC
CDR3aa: CASSRGGISYEQYF

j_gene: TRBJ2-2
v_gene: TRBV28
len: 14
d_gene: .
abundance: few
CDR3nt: TGTGCCAGCAATGATCAGCCGGCGGGCGGGGAGCTGTTTTTT
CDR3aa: CASNDQPAGGELFF

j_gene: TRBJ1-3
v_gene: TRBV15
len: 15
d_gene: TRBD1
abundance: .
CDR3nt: TGTGCCACCAGCCGGGACAGGGTACCTGGAAACACCATATATTTT
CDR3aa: CATSRDRVPGNTIYF

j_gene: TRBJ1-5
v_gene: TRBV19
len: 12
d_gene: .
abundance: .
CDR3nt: TGTGCCAGTAGTACTAATTCTCGGTCCCAGCATTTT
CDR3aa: CASSTNSRSQHF

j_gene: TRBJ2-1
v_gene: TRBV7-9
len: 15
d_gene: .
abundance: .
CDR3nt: TGTGCCAGCAGTGACTCCCTCAGCTCCTACAATGAGCAGTTCTTC
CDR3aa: CASSDSLSSYNEQFF

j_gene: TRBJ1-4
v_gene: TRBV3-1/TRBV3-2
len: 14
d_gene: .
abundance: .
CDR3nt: TGTGCCAGCCGGGACTATGCAACTAATGAAAAACTGTTTTTT
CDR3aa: CASRDYATNEKLFF

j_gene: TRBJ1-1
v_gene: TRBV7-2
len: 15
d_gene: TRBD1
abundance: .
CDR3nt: TGTGCCAGCAGCAGTCAGGGGGCTGATGACACTGAAGCTTTCTTT
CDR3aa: CASSSQGADDTEAFF

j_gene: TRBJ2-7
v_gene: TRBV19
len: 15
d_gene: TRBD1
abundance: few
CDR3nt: TGTGCCAGTAGTACCCGACAGGGTAGCTCCTACGAGCAGTACTTC
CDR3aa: CASSTRQGSSYEQYF